The T cell receptor beta chain under discussion was sequenced for a study of T cell changes during pregnancy in multiple sclerosis. Sequenced by immunoSEQ multiplex PCR; TCRdb stores in-frame clones only, minus some. The sample contains about 75,000 clones, about 93% of which appear only once. V was clipped by 3 bases and J by 4 bases, with 11 bases between them. Germline V lookup: CDR1 MNHNS, CDR2 SASEGT. The CDR3 is made up of 14 amino acids. The TCR originated in a female donor with multiple sclerosis, enrolled in a pregnancy study. The sample consisted of CD4+ T cells from peripheral blood mononuclear cells, taken after pregnancy. The chain recombines TRBV6-1 with TRBJ2-3; tentatively, D is TRBD2 (6 bases). Written as DNA, the CDR3 is TGTGCCAGCAGTGATGGGGGGAGATCAGATACGCAGTATTTT. Protein: CASSDGGRSDTQYF.